This is a list of T cell receptor beta chains from one sample in a study of cytomegalovirus exposure and HLA in healthy donors. Method: immunoSEQ multiplex PCR; TCRdb's copy keeps in-frame clones and lacks some. The data hold some 200,000 clones, with 75% to 90% observed a single time. The specimen sequenced was PBMCs. All receptors come from a boy aged 10-17 years in good health and CMV-seronegative. The CDR3 runs from the conserved cysteine through the conserved F or W. D genes are given only for firm matches. Rows give clone size only sometimes, using once, few, many, or a class for an expanded clone.

v_call	j_call	d_call	clone_size	cdr3_nt	cdr3_aa
TRBV7-2	TRBJ2-3	TRBD2	few	TGTGCCAGCAGCTTAGGAAGAAGTAGCGGGAGGGCAGATACGCAGTATTTT	CASSLGRSSGRADTQYF
TRBV27	TRBJ2-1	TRBD2	once	TGTGCCAGCAGTGCAGAGCGGGAGTTCGATACTGAGCAGTTCTTC	CASSAEREFDTEQFF
TRBV5-8	TRBJ1-1	NA	NA	TGTGCCAGCAGGTTTTACATCCAGCGGGAAGCTTTCTTT	CASRFYIQREAFF
TRBV6-1	TRBJ2-7	TRBD2	NA	TGTGCCAGCAGCGACCGAGCGGGGGGTCCCTACGAGCAGTACTTC	CASSDRAGGPYEQYF
TRBV7-9	TRBJ1-6	NA	NA	TGTGCCAGCAGTATGGACAGTCATAATAATTCACCCCTCCACTTT	CASSMDSHNNSPLHF
TRBV11-2	TRBJ2-6	NA	NA	TGTGCCAGCAGCTTGACAGGAAACTCTGGGGCCAACGTCCTGACTTTC	CASSLTGNSGANVLTF
TRBV7-7	TRBJ2-2	NA	few	TGTGCTAGCACCGAGGACAGAAACACCGGGGAGCTGTTTTTT	CASTEDRNTGELFF
TRBV5-6	TRBJ2-5	TRBD2	NA	TGTGCCAGCAGCTTAAGGCGGGAGGGGGAAGAGACCCAGTACTTC	CASSLRREGEETQYF
TRBV11-2	TRBJ2-5	TRBD2	few	TGTGCCAGCAGCTTGGGACTAGCGGGAGTGGCCCAGTACTTC	CASSLGLAGVAQYF
TRBV19	TRBJ1-2	NA	NA	TGTGCCAGTAGTATACTGGTTCAGGGGATTGAGAATGGCTACACCTTC	CASSILVQGIENGYTF
TRBV9	TRBJ1-1	TRBD1	NA	TGTGCCAGCAGCGGTCCGGGACAGACGAACACTGAAGCTTTCTTT	CASSGPGQTNTEAFF
TRBV21-1	TRBJ2-1	NA	NA	TGTGCCAGCAGCAAAGGGCCAGGGGGCTCCTACAATGAGCAGTTCTTC	CASSKGPGGSYNEQFF
TRBV6-5	TRBJ1-2	TRBD1	once	TGTGCCAGCAGTTACGGCAGGGGGCAAAATGGCTACACCTTC	CASSYGRGQNGYTF
TRBV2	TRBJ1-2	TRBD1	NA	TGTGCCAGCAGCCTCGGACAGGGAGGCTATGGCTACACCTTC	CASSLGQGGYGYTF
TRBV27	TRBJ1-1	TRBD1	NA	TGTGCCAGCAGTTATCCGGGACAGGAGGCTTTCTTT	CASSYPGQEAFF
TRBV4-1	TRBJ2-3	TRBD2	NA	TGCGCCAGCAGCCGAGGACTAGTTCCTGCAGATACGCAGTATTTT	CASSRGLVPADTQYF
TRBV6-5	TRBJ1-1	TRBD1	NA	TGTGCCAGCAGTGGAACAGGGGGGTCCGAAGCTTTCTTT	CASSGTGGSEAFF
TRBV6-1	TRBJ1-5	NA	once	TGTGCCAGCAGTGATGCAGGGGTCAATGAGCAGCCCCAGCATTTT	CASSDAGVNEQPQHF
TRBV9	TRBJ1-2	NA	NA	TGTGCCAGCAGCGTAGGCCAGGGTGGCTATGGCTACACCTTC	CASSVGQGGYGYTF
TRBV6-1	TRBJ1-5	NA	NA	TGTGCCAGCGAATGGGGCCAGGGCCAGCCCCAGCATTTT	CASEWGQGQPQHF
TRBV7-2	TRBJ2-7	TRBD2	NA	TGTGCCAGCAGCTTTGACGGGAGGGCCGTGGACGAGCAGTACTTC	CASSFDGRAVDEQYF
TRBV14	TRBJ2-5	TRBD1	NA	TGTGCCAGCAGCGGGACAGGGGGACAAGAGACCCAGTACTTC	CASSGTGGQETQYF
TRBV5-6	TRBJ2-5	NA	NA	TGTGCCAGCAGCTTCCTGCGGTTAGGTGGCGGCGGAGAGACCCAGTACTTC	CASSFLRLGGGGETQYF
TRBV10-1	TRBJ2-3	NA	NA	TGCGCCAGCAGTGAGTCAAGAGACAGGACCACAGATACGCAGTATTTT	CASSESRDRTTDTQYF
TRBV5-6	TRBJ1-5	NA	NA	TGTGCCAGCAGCTTAGGTTTGGCGGGAATCCAGCCCCAGCATTTT	CASSLGLAGIQPQHF
TRBV30	TRBJ1-5	NA	few	TGTGCCTGGAGTGATCGGTTCGTGGGGCATCAGCCCCAGCATTTT	CAWSDRFVGHQPQHF
TRBV16	TRBJ1-4	NA	once	TGTGCCAGCAACAGGGTTCGGGAAAAACTGTTTTTT	CASNRVREKLFF
TRBV13	TRBJ2-7	NA	NA	TGTGCCAGCAGCTTAGACGGCAGGTACGAGCAGTACTTC	CASSLDGRYEQYF
TRBV2	TRBJ1-5	TRBD1	NA	TGTGCCAGCAGCCGATACGGACAGGGAGTGAATCAGCCCCAGCATTTT	CASSRYGQGVNQPQHF
TRBV11-2	TRBJ1-2	NA	NA	TGTGCCAGCAGCTTAGGAGGGTTAGGAGGGTCCTATGGCTACACCTTC	CASSLGGLGGSYGYTF
TRBV6-6	TRBJ1-5	TRBD1	NA	TGTGCCAGCATACGACAGGGGGATCAGCCCCAGCATTTT	CASIRQGDQPQHF
TRBV7-9	TRBJ2-7	TRBD1	few	TGTGCCAGCAGCGACCGGGACAGGCAACTTGAGCAGTACTTC	CASSDRDRQLEQYF
TRBV11-3	TRBJ1-1	NA	NA	TGTGCCAGCAGCTTAGGTCGGGGGGCCAGCACTGAAGCTTTCTTT	CASSLGRGASTEAFF
TRBV11-2	TRBJ1-1	NA	NA	TGTGCCAGCAGCTTTTACGGACAGGAAGCTTTCTTT	CASSFYGQEAFF
TRBV19	TRBJ1-2	TRBD1	NA	TGTGCCAGTAGTCGGACCGCGGACAGGGGGTATGGCTACACCTTC	CASSRTADRGYGYTF
TRBV10-3	TRBJ2-5	TRBD2	NA	TGTGCCATCAGGAAGACTAGCGGGAGGATCGAGACCCAGTACTTC	CAIRKTSGRIETQYF
TRBV12-5	TRBJ2-1	NA	NA	TGTGCTAGTGGTTTGAGCCAAGGGAGTGATTCGGGAACCAATGAGCAGTTCTTC	CASGLSQGSDSGTNEQFF
TRBV7-9	TRBJ2-1	TRBD2	NA	TGTGCCAGCAGCTTAGGTGGCGGGAGGGCCCTCAATGAGCAGTTCTTC	CASSLGGGRALNEQFF
TRBV19	TRBJ2-7	TRBD2	once	TGTGCCAGTAGTATGGGGACTAGCGGGAGGGCTGAGCAGTACTTC	CASSMGTSGRAEQYF
TRBV9	TRBJ2-5	TRBD2	NA	TGTGCCAGCAGCCGTAGCGGGAGTCCCCAAGAGACCCAGTACTTC	CASSRSGSPQETQYF
TRBV9	TRBJ2-7	TRBD1	few	TGTGCCAGCAGCGTAGATGAGGGGGCCGCCTACGAGCAGTACTTC	CASSVDEGAAYEQYF
TRBV5-4	TRBJ2-7	NA	NA	TGTGCCAGCAGCTTGTTAAACGAGCAGTACTTC	CASSLLNEQYF
TRBV2	TRBJ1-5	NA	NA	TGTGCCAGCACCCTACTGGGAGGTCAGCCCCAGCATTTT	CASTLLGGQPQHF
TRBV30	TRBJ2-1	NA	NA	TGTGCCTTCAGTGTGGGGCCCCTTATGGATGAGCAGTTCTTC	CAFSVGPLMDEQFF
TRBV6-5	TRBJ1-5	TRBD1	NA	TGTGCCAGCAGTTACTCTGCCTTGGGACAGGCGCATTTT	CASSYSALGQAHF
TRBV11-3	TRBJ2-3	TRBD2	NA	TGTGCCAGCAGCTTAGATGGCGGGAGGGAAAATACGCAGTATTTT	CASSLDGGRENTQYF
TRBV4-3	TRBJ2-5	TRBD1	NA	TGCGCCAGCAGTAAAACAGGGGAACCCCGGGAGACCCAGTACTTC	CASSKTGEPRETQYF
TRBV19	TRBJ1-5	NA	NA	TGTGCCAGTACTCACAGGAACAATCAGCCCCAGCATTTT	CASTHRNNQPQHF
TRBV5-1	TRBJ2-1	NA	NA	TGCGCCAGCAGAAGGGACTCCCTGGGACATGAGCAGTTCTTC	CASRRDSLGHEQFF
TRBV7-9	TRBJ1-5	NA	NA	TGTGCCAGCAGCTTAGGAGGGGCGGGGTCTTGGGATCAGCCCCAGCATTTT	CASSLGGAGSWDQPQHF
TRBV10-3	TRBJ2-5	TRBD2	NA	TGTGCCATCAGTGAAGAGGGGCGGGGGGAGACCCAGTACTTC	CAISEEGRGETQYF
TRBV7-9	TRBJ1-4	TRBD1	NA	TGTGCCAGCAGCAGCCGGACAGGGGACAATGAAAAACTGTTTTTT	CASSSRTGDNEKLFF
TRBV4-2	TRBJ1-6	NA	NA	TGTGCCAGCAGCCAAACCCGAATTACAGGGCCCAATTCACCCCTCCACTTT	CASSQTRITGPNSPLHF
TRBV14	TRBJ1-1	TRBD1	NA	TGTGCCAGCAGCCTGGCCGAGGCCAGGGGGTGGGGGAACACTGAAGCTTTCTTT	CASSLAEARGWGNTEAFF
TRBV27	TRBJ2-3	TRBD2	NA	TGTGCCAGCAGTTTAAGGCGGGGGGGCACAGATACGCAGTATTTT	CASSLRRGGTDTQYF